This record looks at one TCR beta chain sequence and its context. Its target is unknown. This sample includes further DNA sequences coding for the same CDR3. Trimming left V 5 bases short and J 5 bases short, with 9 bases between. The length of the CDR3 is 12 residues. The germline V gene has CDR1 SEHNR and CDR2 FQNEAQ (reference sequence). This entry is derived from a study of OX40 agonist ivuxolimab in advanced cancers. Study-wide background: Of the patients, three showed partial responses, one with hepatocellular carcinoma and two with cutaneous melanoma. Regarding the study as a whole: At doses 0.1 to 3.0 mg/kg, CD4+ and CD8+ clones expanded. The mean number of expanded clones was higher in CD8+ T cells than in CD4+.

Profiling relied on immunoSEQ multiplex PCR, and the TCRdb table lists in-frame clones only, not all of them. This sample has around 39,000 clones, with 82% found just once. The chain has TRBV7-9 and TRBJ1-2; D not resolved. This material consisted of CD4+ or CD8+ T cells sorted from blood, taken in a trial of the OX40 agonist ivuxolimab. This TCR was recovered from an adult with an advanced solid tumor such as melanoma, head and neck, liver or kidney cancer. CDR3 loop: CASSLQGYGYTF. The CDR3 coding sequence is TGTGCCAGCAGCCTGCAAGGATATGGCTACACCTTC.